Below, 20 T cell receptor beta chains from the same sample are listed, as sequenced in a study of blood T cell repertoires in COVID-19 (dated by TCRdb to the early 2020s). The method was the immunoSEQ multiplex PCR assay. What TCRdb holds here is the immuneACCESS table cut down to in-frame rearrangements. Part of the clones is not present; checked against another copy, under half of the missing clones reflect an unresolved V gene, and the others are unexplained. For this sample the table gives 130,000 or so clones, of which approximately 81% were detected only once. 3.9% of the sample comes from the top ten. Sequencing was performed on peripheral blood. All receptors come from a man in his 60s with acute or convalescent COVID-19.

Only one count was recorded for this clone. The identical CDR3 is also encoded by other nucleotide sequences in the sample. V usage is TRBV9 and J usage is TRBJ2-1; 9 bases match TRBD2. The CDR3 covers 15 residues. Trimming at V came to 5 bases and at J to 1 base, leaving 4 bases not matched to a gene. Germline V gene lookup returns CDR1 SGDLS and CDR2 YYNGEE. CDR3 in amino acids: CASSATSGSYNEQFF. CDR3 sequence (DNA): TGTGCCAGCAGTGCCACTAGCGGGTCCTACAATGAGCAGTTCTTC.

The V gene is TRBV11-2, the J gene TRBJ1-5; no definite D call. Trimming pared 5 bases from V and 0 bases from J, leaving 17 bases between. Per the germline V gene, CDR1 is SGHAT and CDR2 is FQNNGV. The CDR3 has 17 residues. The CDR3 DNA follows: TGTGCCAGCAGCCCACCTGACTATCCCCATAGCAATCAGCCCCAGCATTTT. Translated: CASSPPDYPHSNQPQHF.

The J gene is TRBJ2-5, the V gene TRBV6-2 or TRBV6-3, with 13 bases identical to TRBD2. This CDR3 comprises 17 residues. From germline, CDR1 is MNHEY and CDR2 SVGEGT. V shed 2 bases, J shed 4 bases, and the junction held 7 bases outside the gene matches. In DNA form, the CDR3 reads TGTGCCAGCAGTTACCTATCTAGGACTAGCGGGAGAGAGACCCAGTACTTC. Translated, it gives CASSYLSRTSGRETQYF.

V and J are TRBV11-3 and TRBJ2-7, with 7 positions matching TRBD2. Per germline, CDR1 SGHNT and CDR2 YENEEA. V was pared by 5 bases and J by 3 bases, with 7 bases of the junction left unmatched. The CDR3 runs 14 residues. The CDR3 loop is CASSRGGGLYEQYF. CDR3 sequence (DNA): TGTGCCAGCAGCCGCGGCGGGGGACTCTACGAGCAGTACTTC.

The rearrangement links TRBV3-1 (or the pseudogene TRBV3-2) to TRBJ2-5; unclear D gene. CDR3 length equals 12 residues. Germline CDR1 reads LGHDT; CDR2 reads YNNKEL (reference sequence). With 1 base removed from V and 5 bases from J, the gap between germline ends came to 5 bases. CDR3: CASSQGEETQYF. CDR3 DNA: TGTGCCAGCAGCCAAGGAGAGGAGACCCAGTACTTC.

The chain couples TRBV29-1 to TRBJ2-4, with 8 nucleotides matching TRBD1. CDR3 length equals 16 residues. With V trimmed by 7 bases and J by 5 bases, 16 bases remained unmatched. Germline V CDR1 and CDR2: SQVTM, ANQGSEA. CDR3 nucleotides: TGCAGCGAAAAGGGTGCAGAGGACAGGGTCCAAAACATTCAGTACTTC. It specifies CSEKGAEDRVQNIQYF.

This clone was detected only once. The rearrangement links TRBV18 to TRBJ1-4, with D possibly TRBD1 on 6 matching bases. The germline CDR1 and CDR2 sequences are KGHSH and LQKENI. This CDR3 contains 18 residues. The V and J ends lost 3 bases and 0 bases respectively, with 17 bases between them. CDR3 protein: CASSPLMMTGATNEKLFF. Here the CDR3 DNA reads TGTGCCAGCTCACCGTTGATGATGACAGGTGCAACTAATGAAAAACTGTTTTTT.

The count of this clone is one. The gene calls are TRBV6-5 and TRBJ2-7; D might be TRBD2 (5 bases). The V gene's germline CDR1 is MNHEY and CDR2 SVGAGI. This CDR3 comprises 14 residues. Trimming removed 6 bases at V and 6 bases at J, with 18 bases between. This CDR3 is CASSPRAFTPEQYF. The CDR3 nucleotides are TGTGCCAGCAGCCCGAGGGCCTTCACTCCCGAGCAGTACTTC.

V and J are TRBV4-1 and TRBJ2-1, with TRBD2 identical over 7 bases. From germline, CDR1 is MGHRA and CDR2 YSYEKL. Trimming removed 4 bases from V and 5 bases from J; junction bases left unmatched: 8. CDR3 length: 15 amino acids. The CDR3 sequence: CASSRERGVHNEQFF. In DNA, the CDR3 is TGCGCCAGCAGCCGAGAGCGGGGAGTCCACAATGAGCAGTTCTTC.

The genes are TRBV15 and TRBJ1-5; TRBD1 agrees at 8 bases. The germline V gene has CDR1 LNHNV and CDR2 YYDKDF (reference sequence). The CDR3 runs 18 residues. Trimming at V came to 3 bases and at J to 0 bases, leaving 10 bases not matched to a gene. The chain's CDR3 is CATSSSGTGLYSNQPQHF. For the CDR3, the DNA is TGTGCCACCAGCAGCTCCGGGACAGGACTTTATAGCAATCAGCCCCAGCATTTT.

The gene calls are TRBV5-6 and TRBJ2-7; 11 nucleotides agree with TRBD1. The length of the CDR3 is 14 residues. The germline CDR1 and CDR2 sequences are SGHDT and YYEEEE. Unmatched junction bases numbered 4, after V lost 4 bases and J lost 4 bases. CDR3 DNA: TGTGCCAGCAGCCTGGGGACAGGGGGTTACGAGCAGTACTTC. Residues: CASSLGTGGYEQYF. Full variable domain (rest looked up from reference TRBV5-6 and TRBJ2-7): DAGVTQSPTHLIKTRGQQVTLRCSPKSGHDTVSWYQQALGQGPQFIFQYYEEEERQRGNFPDRFSGHQFPNYSSELNVNALLLGDSALYLCASSLGTGGYEQYFGPGTRLTVT.

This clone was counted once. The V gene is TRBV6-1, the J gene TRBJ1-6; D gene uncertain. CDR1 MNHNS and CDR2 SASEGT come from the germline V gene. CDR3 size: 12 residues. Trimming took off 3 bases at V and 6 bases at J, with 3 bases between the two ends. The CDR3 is CASSDLNSPLHF. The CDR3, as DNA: TGTGCCAGCAGTGACCTTAATTCACCCCTCCACTTT.

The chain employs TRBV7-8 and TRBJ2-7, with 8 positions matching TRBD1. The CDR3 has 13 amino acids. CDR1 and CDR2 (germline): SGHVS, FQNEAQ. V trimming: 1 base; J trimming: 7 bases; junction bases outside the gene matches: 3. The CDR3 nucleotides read TGTGCCAGCAGCTTAGAAAGGACAGGGGAGCAGTACTTC. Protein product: CASSLERTGEQYF. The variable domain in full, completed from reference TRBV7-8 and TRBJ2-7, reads GAGVSQSPRYKVAKRGQDVALRCDPISGHVSLFWYQQALGQGPEFLTYFQNEAQLDKSGLPSDRFFAERPEGSVSTLKIQRTQQEDSAVYLCASSLERTGEQYFGPGTRLTVT.

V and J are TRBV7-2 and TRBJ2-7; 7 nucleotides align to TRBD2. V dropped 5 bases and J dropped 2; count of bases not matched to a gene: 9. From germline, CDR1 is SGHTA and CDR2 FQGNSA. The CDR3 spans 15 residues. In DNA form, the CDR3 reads TGTGCCAGCAGCCCTTCCCCGGGACTACCCTACGAGCAGTACTTC. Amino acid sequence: CASSPSPGLPYEQYF.

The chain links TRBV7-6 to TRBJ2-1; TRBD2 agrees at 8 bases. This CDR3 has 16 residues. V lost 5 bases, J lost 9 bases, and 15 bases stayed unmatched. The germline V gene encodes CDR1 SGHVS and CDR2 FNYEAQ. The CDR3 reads CASSVEPGLGGSEQFF. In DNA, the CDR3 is TGTGCCAGCAGCGTAGAGCCGGGACTAGGGGGGAGTGAGCAGTTCTTC.

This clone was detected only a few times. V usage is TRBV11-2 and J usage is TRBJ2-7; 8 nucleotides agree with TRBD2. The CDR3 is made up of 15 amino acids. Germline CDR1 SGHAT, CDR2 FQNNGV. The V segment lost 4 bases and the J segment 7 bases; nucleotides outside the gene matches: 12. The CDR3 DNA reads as TGTGCCAGCAGCTCAAATCCGGGACTAGGGAGTGAGCAGTACTTC. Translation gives CASSSNPGLGSEQYF.

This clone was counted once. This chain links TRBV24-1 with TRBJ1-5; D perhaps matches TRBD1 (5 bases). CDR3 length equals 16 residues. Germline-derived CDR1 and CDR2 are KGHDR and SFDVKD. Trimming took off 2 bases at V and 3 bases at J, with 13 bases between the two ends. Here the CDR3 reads CATSDSRGGDNQPQHF. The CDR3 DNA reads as TGTGCCACCAGTGATTCTCGGGGCGGGGACAATCAGCCCCAGCATTTT.

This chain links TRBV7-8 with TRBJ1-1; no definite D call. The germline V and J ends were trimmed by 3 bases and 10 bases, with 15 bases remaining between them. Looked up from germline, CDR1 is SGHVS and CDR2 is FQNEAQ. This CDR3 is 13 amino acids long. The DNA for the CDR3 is TGTGCCAGCAGCTTCAGACGGGGAGTCGGAGCTTTCTTT. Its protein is CASSFRRGVGAFF.

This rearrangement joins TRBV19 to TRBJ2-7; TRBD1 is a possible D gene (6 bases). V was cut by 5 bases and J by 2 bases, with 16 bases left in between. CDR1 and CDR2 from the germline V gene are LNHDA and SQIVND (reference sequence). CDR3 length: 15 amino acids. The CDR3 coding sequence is TGTGCCAGTAGTCTCAAGAGGGACAAGACCTACGAGCAGTACTTC. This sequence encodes CASSLKRDKTYEQYF.

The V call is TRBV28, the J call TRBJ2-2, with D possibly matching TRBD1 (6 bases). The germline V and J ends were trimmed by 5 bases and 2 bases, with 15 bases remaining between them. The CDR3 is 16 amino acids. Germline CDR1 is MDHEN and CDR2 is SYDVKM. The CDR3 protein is CASSEVGGGNTGELFF. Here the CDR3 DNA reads TGTGCCAGCAGTGAGGTTGGGGGCGGTAACACCGGGGAGCTGTTTTTT.